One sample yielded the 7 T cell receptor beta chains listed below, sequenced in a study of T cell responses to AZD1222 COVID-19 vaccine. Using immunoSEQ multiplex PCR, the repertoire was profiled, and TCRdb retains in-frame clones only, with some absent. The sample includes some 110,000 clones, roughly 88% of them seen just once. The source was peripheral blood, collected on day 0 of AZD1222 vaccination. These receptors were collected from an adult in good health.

The CDR3 reads CASRGTGELFF. CDR3 in DNA: TGTGCCAGCAGAGGCACCGGGGAGCTGTTTTTT. This sequence joins TRBV7-9 and TRBJ2-2; D ambiguous. The germline V gene encodes CDR1 SEHNR and CDR2 FQNEAQ (reference sequence). The ends were cut back, 6 bases at V and 4 bases at J, with 3 bases in the middle. The CDR3 runs 11 residues.

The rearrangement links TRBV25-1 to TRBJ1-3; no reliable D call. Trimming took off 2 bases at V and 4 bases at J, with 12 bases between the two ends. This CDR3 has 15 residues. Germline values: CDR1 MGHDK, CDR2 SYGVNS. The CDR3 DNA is TGTGCCAGCAGTGAAGAGTCTATTGCGGGAAACACCATATATTTT. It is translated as CASSEESIAGNTIYF. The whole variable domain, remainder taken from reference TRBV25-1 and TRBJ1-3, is EADIYQTPRYLVIGTGKKITLECSQTMGHDKMYWYQQDPGMELHLIHYSYGVNSTEKGDLSSESTVSRIRTEHFPLTLESARPSHTSQYLCASSEESIAGNTIYFGEGSWLTVV.

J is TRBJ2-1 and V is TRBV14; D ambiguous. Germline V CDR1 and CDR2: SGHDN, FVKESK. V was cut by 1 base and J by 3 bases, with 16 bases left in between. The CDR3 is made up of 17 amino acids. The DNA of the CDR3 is TGTGCCAGCAGCCAAGTTGCAGGAAACCTAAACTACAATGAGCAGTTCTTC. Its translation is CASSQVAGNLNYNEQFF.

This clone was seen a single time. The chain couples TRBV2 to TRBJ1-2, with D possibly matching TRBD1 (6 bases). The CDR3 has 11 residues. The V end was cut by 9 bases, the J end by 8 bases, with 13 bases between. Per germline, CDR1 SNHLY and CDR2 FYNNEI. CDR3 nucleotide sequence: TGTGCCAGGAGGGGGGATTTGGGCTACACCTTC. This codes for CARRGDLGYTF.

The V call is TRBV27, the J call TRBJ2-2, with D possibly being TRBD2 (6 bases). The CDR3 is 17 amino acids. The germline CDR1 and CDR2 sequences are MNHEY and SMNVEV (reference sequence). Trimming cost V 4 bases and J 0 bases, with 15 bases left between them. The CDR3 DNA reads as TGTGCCAGCAGTTCCATCCTAACTAGCCCGAACACCGGGGAGCTGTTTTTT. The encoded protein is CASSSILTSPNTGELFF.

CDR3 nucleotide sequence: TGTGCCAGCAGTTTACAGGGGTACCAGCCCCAGCATTTT. Translating it yields CASSLQGYQPQHF. V is TRBV6-2 or TRBV6-3 and J is TRBJ1-5; 7 nucleotides line up with TRBD1. V dropped 4 bases and J dropped 7; count of bases not matched to a gene: 4. The CDR3 runs 13 residues. Looked up from germline, CDR1 is MNHEY and CDR2 is SVGEGT.

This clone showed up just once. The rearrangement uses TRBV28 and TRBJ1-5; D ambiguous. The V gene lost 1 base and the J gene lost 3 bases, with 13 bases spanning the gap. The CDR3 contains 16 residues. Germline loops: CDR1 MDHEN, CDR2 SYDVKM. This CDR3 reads CASSLSRVTYNQPQHF. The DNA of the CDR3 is TGTGCCAGCAGTTTATCCCGGGTTACTTACAATCAGCCCCAGCATTTT.